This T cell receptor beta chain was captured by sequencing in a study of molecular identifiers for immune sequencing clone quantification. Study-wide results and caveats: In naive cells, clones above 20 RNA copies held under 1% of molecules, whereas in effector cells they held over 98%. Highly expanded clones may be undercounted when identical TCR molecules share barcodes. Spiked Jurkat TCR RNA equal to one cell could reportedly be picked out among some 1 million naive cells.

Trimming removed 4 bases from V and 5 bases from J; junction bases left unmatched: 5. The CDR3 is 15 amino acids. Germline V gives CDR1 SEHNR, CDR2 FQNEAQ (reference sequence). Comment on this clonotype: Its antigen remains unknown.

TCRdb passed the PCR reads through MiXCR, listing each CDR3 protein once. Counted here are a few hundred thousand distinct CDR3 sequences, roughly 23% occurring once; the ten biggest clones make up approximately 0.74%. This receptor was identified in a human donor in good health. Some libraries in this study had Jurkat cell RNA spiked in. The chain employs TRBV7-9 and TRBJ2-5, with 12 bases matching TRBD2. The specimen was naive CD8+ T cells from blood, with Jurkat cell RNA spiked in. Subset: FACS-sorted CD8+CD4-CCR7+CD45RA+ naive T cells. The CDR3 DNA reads TGTGCCAGCAGCTATGGACTAGCGGGGTTGGAGACCCAGTACTTC. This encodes CASSYGLAGLETQYF.